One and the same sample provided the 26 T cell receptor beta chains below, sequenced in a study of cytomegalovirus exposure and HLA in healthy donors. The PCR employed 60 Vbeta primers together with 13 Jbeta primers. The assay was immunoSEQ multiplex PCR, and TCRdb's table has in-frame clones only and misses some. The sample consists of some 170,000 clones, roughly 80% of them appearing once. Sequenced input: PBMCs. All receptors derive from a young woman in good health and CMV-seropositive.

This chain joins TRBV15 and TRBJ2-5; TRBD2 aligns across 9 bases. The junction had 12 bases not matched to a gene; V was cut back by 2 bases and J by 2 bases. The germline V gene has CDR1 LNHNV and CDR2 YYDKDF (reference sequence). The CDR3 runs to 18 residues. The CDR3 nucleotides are TGTGCCACCAGCAGAACGACGGGGAGCGGGGGGATACAAGAGACCCAGTACTTC. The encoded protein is CATSRTTGSGGIQETQYF.

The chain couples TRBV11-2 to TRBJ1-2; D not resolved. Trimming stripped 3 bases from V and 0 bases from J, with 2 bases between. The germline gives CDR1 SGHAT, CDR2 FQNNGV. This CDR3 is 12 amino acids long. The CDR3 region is CASSFSNYGYTF. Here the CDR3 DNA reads TGTGCCAGCAGCTTCTCTAACTATGGCTACACCTTC. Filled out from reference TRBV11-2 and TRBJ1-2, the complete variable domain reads EAGVAQSPRYKIIEKRQSVAFWCNPISGHATLYWYQQILGQGPKLLIQFQNNGVVDDSQLPKDRFSAERLKGVDSTLKIQPAKLEDSAVYLCASSFSNYGYTFGSGTRLTVV.

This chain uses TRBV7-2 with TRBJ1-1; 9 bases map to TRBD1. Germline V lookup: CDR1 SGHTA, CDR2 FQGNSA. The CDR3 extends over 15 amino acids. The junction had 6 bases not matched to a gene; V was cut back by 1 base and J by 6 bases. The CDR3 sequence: CASSLGPGQGSEAFF. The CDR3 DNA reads TGTGCCAGCAGCTTAGGACCGGGACAGGGATCTGAAGCTTTCTTT.

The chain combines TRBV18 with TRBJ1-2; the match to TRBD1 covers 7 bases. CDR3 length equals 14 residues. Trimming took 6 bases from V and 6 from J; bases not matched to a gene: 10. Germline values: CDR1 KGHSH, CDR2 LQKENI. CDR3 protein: CASSPSGDSHGYTF. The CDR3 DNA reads TGTGCCAGCTCCCCAAGTGGGGACAGCCATGGCTACACCTTC.

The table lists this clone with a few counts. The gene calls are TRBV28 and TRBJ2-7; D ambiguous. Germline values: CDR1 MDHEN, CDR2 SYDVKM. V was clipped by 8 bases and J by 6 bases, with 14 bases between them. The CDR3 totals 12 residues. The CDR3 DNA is TGTGCCAGCCAAATTCACCCGAGCGAGCAGTACTTC. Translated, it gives CASQIHPSEQYF.

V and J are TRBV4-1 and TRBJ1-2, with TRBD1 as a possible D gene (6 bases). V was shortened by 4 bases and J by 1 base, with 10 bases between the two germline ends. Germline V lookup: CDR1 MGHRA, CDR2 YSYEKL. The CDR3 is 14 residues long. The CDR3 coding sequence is TGCGCCAGCAGCCGACAGGCGGATAACTATGGCTACACCTTC. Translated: CASSRQADNYGYTF.

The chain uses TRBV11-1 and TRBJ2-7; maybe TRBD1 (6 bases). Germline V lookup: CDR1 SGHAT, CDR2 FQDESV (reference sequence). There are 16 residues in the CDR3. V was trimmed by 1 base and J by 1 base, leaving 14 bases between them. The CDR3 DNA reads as TGTGCCAGCAGCTTAGATGCAGGGACAATTTCCTACGAGCAGTACTTC. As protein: CASSLDAGTISYEQYF.

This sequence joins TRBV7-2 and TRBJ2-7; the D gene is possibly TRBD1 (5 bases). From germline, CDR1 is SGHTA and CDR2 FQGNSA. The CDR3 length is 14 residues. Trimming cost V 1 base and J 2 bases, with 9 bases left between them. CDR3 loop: CASSLVGRAYEQYF. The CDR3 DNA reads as TGTGCCAGCAGCTTAGTCGGCAGGGCCTACGAGCAGTACTTC.

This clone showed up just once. CDR3 region: CASSLTGAGYTF. The DNA of the CDR3 is TGTGCCAGCAGCCTGACAGGGGCTGGTTACACCTTC. The genes are TRBV5-6 and TRBJ1-2; 8 bases are shared with TRBD1. The CDR3 length is 12 residues. Per the germline V gene, CDR1 is SGHDT and CDR2 is YYEEEE. The V segment lost 4 bases and the J segment 11 bases; nucleotides outside the gene matches: 7.

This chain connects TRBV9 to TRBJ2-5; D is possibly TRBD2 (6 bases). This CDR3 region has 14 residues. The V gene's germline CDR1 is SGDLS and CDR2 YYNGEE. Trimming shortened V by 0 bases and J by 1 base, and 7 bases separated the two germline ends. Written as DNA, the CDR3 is TGTGCCAGCAGCGTAGATAGCGGCCAAGAGACCCAGTACTTC. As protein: CASSVDSGQETQYF.

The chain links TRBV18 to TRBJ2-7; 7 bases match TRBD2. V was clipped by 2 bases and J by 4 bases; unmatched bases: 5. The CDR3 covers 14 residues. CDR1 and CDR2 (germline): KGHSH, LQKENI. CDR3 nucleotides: TGTGCCAGCTCACCATCCGGGGGGTGGTACGAGCAGTACTTC. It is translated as CASSPSGGWYEQYF.

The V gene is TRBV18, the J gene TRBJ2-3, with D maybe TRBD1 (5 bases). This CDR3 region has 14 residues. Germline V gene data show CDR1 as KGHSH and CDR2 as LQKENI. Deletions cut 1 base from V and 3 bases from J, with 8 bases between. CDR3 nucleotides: TGTGCCAGCTCACCACAAAGACAGACAGATACGCAGTATTTT. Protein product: CASSPQRQTDTQYF. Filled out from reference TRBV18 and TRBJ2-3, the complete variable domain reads NAGVMQNPRHLVRRRGQEARLRCSPMKGHSHVYWYRQLPEEGLKFMVYLQKENIIDESGMPKERFSAEFPKEGPSILRIQQVVRGDSAAYFCASSPQRQTDTQYFGPGTRLTVL.

The CDR3 loop is CASSSPSLPAQYF. The CDR3, as DNA: TGTGCCAGCAGCTCACCCTCCCTACCCGCGCAGTATTTT. The chain is built from TRBV6-1 and TRBJ2-3; D gene unclear. V lost 6 bases to trimming and J lost 10 bases, with 17 bases between them. Looked up from germline, CDR1 is MNHNS and CDR2 is SASEGT. The CDR3 sequence is 13 residues long.

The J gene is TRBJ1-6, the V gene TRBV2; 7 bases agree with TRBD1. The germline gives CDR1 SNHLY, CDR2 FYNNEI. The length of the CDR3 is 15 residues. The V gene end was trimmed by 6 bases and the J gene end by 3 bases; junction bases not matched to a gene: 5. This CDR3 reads CASRGQSFYNSPLHF. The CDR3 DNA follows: TGTGCCAGCAGGGGACAGTCGTTCTATAATTCACCCCTCCACTTT.

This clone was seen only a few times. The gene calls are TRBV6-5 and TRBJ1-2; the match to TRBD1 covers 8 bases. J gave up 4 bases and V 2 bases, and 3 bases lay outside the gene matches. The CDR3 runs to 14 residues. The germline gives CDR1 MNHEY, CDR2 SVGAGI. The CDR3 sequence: CASSYGQGLYGYTF. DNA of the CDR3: TGTGCCAGCAGTTACGGACAGGGACTCTATGGCTACACCTTC.

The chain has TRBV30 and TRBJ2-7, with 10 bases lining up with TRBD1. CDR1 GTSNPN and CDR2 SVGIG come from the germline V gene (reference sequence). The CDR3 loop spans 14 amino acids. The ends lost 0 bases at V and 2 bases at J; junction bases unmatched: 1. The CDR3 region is CAWSVGQGAYEQYF. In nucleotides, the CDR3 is TGTGCCTGGAGTGTCGGACAGGGGGCCTACGAGCAGTACTTC.

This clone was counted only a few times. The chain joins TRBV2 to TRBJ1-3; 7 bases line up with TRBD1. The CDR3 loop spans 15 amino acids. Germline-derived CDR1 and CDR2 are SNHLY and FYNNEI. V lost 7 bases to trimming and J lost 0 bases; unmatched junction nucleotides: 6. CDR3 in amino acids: CASTNRGSSGNTIYF. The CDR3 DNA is TGTGCCAGCACTAACAGGGGAAGCTCTGGAAACACCATATATTTT.

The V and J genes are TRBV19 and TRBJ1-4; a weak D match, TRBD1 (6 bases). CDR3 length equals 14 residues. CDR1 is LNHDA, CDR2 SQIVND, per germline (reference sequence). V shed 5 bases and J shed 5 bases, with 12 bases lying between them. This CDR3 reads CASSRTVQNEKLFF. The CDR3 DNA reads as TGTGCCAGTAGTCGGACAGTCCAGAATGAAAAACTGTTTTTT.

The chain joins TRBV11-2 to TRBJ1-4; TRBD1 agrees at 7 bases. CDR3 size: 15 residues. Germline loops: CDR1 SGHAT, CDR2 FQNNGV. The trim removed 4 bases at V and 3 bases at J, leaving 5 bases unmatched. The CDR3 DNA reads TGTGCCAGCAGCTCTCGGGGGACAGCTAATGAAAAACTGTTTTTT. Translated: CASSSRGTANEKLFF.

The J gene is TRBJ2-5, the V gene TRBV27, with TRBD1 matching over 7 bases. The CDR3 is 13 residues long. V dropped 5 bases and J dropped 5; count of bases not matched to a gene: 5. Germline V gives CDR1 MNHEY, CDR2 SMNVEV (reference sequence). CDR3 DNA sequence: TGTGCCAGCAGTCGGACAGGCGGGGAGACCCAGTACTTC. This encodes CASSRTGGETQYF.

The CDR3: CASSEGQVNSPLHF. CDR3 DNA sequence: TGTGCCAGCAGTGAGGGCCAGGTTAATTCACCCCTCCACTTT. The J gene is TRBJ1-6, the V gene TRBV2; D gene unclear. The CDR3 spans 14 residues. V shed 3 bases and J shed 6 bases, with 9 bases lying between them. CDR1 is SNHLY and CDR2 is FYNNEI in the germline V gene.

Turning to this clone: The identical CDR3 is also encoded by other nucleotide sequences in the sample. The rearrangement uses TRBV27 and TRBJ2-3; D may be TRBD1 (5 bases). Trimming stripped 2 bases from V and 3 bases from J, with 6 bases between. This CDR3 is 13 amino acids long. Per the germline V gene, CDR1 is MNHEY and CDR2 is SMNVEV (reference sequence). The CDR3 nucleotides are TGTGCCAGCAGTTTAAGGGGAACAGATACGCAGTATTTT. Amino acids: CASSLRGTDTQYF.

CDR3 nucleotides: TGTGCCAGCTCACTTGACCAGCTAGCGCAGTATTTT. It codes for CASSLDQLAQYF. The chain is built from TRBV18 and TRBJ2-3; D is unclear. Looked up from germline, CDR1 is KGHSH and CDR2 is LQKENI. V lost 4 bases to trimming and J lost 10 bases, with 12 bases between them. The CDR3 totals 12 residues.

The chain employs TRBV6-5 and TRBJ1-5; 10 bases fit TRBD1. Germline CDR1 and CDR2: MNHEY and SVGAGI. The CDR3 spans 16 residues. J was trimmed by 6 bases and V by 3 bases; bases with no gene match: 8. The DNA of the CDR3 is TGTGCCAGCAGTTATTCCGGGACAGGGGTTGGTCAGCCCCAGCATTTT. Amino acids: CASSYSGTGVGQPQHF.

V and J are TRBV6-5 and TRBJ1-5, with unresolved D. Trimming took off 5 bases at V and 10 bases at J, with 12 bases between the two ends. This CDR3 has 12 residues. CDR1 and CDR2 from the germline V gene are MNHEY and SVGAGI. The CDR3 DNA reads TGTGCCAGCAGTCAAATTGGACTTCCCCAGCATTTT. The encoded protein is CASSQIGLPQHF.

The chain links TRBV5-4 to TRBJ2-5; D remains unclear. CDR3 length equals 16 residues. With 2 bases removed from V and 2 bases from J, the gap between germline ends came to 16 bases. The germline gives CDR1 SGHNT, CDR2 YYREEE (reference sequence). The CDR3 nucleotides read TGTGCCAGCAGCTTCATCGCCGCAGGCGATCAAGAGACCCAGTACTTC. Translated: CASSFIAAGDQETQYF.